This T cell receptor beta chain was sequenced during a study of T cell changes during pregnancy in multiple sclerosis. This CDR3 is built from 15 residues. The V gene's germline CDR1 is SQVTM and CDR2 ANQGSEA. Trimming stripped 1 base from V and 2 bases from J, with 14 bases between. The assay was immunoSEQ multiplex PCR, and TCRdb's table has in-frame clones only and misses some. Among approximately 52,000 clones listed, roughly 92% were seen once. The specimen was CD4+ T cells from peripheral blood mononuclear cells, collected in the third trimester of pregnancy. V usage is TRBV29-1 and J usage is TRBJ1-2, with a possible D match to TRBD1 (5 bases). This sequence originates from a female donor with multiple sclerosis, enrolled in a pregnancy study. The CDR3 sequence: CSVEVQGLLNYGYTF. As DNA, the CDR3 is TGCAGCGTTGAAGTGCAGGGCCTCCTCAACTATGGCTACACCTTC.